This TCR beta chain was documented in a study of radiotherapy plus CTLA-4 blockade in lung cancer. This table comes from immunoSEQ multiplex PCR, and its TCRdb copy is limited to in-frame clones, with some not included. The data show 47,000 or so clones, around 83% seen once. This CDR3 is built from 15 residues. V dropped 6 bases and J dropped 5; count of bases not matched to a gene: 6. Germline V lookup: CDR1 MNHNS, CDR2 SASEGT. Sequences were derived from peripheral blood, sampled from a patient treated with radiotherapy plus ipilimumab. The chain uses TRBV6-1 and TRBJ2-2; TRBD1 matches 10 bases. The sequence came from a human donor with non-small cell lung cancer whose response to radiotherapy plus ipilimumab could not be evaluated. The CDR3: CASRPDRGQTGELFF. The DNA for the CDR3 is TGTGCCAGCAGACCCGACAGGGGGCAAACCGGGGAGCTGTTTTTT.